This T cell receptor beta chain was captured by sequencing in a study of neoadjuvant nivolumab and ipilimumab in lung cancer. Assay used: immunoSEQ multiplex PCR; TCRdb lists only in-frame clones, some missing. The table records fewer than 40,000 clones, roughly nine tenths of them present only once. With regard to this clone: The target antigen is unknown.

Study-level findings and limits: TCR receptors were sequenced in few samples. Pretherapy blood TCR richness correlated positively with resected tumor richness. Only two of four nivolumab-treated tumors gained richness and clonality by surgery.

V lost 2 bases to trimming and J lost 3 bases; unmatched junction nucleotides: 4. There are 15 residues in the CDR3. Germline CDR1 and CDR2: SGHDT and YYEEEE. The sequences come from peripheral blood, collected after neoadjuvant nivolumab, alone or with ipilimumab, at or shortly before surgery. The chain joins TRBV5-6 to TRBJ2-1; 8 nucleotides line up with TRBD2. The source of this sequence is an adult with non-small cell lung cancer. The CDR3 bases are TGTGCCAGCAGCTTATACGGGAGGGACTACAATGAGCAGTTCTTC. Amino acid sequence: CASSLYGRDYNEQFF.